The next 21 T cell receptor beta chains were all read from a single sample in a study of T cell responses to AZD1222 COVID-19 vaccine. Measured with immunoSEQ multiplex PCR; TCRdb has only the in-frame clones, and not every one. Here the sample spans some 130,000 clones, 80% to 90% being singletons. The sample was peripheral blood, taken on day 0 of AZD1222 vaccination. The receptors shown here come from an adult in good health.

This rearrangement joins TRBV30 to TRBJ1-6; tentatively, D is TRBD1 (5 bases). There are 13 residues in the CDR3. Germline V CDR1 and CDR2: GTSNPN, SVGIG (reference sequence). V was cut by 7 bases and J by 8 bases, with 15 bases left in between. CDR3 bases: TGTGCCTCGAAGGGACCGAGGGATTCACCCCTCCACTTT. It is translated as CASKGPRDSPLHF. Looking up the rest from reference TRBV30 and TRBJ1-6 gives the full variable domain: SQTIHQWPATLVQPVGSPLSLECTVEGTSNPNLYWYRQAAGRGLQLLFYSVGIGQISSEVPQNLSASRPQDRQFILSSKKLLLSDSGFYLCASKGPRDSPLHFGNGTRLTVT.

This clone was counted between two and nine times. The V gene is TRBV19, the J gene TRBJ1-5; 10 bases match TRBD1. The length of the CDR3 is 16 residues. Germline CDR1 reads LNHDA; CDR2 reads SQIVND (reference sequence). Unmatched junction bases numbered 7, after V lost 2 bases and J lost 6 bases. The CDR3, as DNA: TGTGCCAGTAGTATAAAACGGACAGGGGGAACTCAGCCCCAGCATTTT. Protein product: CASSIKRTGGTQPQHF.

This chain uses TRBV5-4 with TRBJ1-1; D may be TRBD1 (6 bases). Between the trimmed V and J ends, which lost 5 bases and 1 base, there was a span of 15 bases. This CDR3 is built from 15 residues. The germline V gene encodes CDR1 SGHNT and CDR2 YYREEE (reference sequence). CDR3 nucleotide sequence: TGTGCCAGCAGACTTCGGACAGCGGGGAACACTGAAGCTTTCTTT. It translates to CASRLRTAGNTEAFF.

The J gene is TRBJ1-2, the V gene TRBV10-3; unclear D gene. CDR3 length: 11 amino acids. V was trimmed by 2 bases and J by 7 bases, leaving 5 bases between them. The germline gives CDR1 ENHRY, CDR2 SYGVKD. The CDR3, as DNA: TGTGCCATCAGTGAGGTCGGTGGCTACACCTTC. Protein product: CAISEVGGYTF.

This clone appeared a few times. In DNA form, the CDR3 reads TGTGCCAGCCACAGGGAGAGCACTGAAGCTTTCTTT. Translated: CASHRESTEAFF. The chain uses TRBV6-5 and TRBJ1-1, with D possibly being TRBD1 (6 bases). V lost 8 bases and J 4 bases, leaving 11 bases between the germline ends. CDR3 length: 12 residues. The germline V gene has CDR1 MNHEY and CDR2 SVGAGI.

The chain is built from TRBV28 and TRBJ1-3; the D gene is possibly TRBD1 (5 bases). The CDR3 is made up of 16 amino acids. Germline CDR1 is MDHEN and CDR2 is SYDVKM. V lost 6 bases, J lost 7 bases, and 22 bases lay in between. DNA for the CDR3: TGTGCCAGCAGCTCCCCCCGGCAGGGTGGTCGGAACACCATATATTTT. It translates to CASSSPRQGGRNTIYF. Supplemented by reference TRBV28 and TRBJ1-3, the full variable domain reads DVKVTQSSRYLVKRTGEKVFLECVQDMDHENMFWYRQDPGLGLRLIYFSYDVKMKEKGDIPEGYSVSREKKERFSLILESASTNQTSMYLCASSSPRQGGRNTIYFGEGSWLTVV.

The chain recombines TRBV10-3 with TRBJ1-1, with 7 positions matching TRBD1. The V and J ends lost 6 bases and 4 bases, in that order; junction bases with no gene match: 8. The CDR3 loop spans 14 amino acids. CDR1 ENHRY and CDR2 SYGVKD come from the germline V gene. The CDR3 protein is CAIRTGTVGTEAFF. As DNA, the CDR3 is TGTGCCATCAGGACTGGGACAGTTGGCACTGAAGCTTTCTTT.

The gene calls are TRBV30 and TRBJ1-1, with D unresolved. The germline V gene encodes CDR1 GTSNPN and CDR2 SVGIG (reference sequence). This CDR3 has 12 amino acids. The CDR3 protein is CACSRAVAEAFF. The DNA for the CDR3 is TGTGCTTGCTCTAGGGCAGTTGCTGAAGCTTTCTTT.

The chain joins TRBV25-1 to TRBJ2-1, with TRBD2 as a possible D gene (6 bases). The CDR3 contains 17 residues. The germline V gene encodes CDR1 MGHDK and CDR2 SYGVNS. V lost 1 base and J 0 bases, leaving 13 bases between the germline ends. This CDR3 reads CASSESGGLSSYNEQFF. Here the CDR3 DNA reads TGTGCCAGCAGTGAATCTGGGGGACTTAGCTCCTACAATGAGCAGTTCTTC.

This chain connects TRBV10-3 to TRBJ2-7; 8 bases agree with TRBD2. This CDR3 spans 16 amino acids. Germline V CDR1 and CDR2: ENHRY, SYGVKD. V shed 6 bases, J shed 3 bases, and the junction held 13 bases outside the gene matches. The CDR3 loop is CAISSGVGGALYEQYF. CDR3 bases: TGTGCCATCAGCTCCGGGGTCGGGGGGGCCCTCTACGAGCAGTACTTC.

This chain uses TRBV21-1 with TRBJ2-7; whether TRBD2, the table's D call, matches the DNA was not checked. TRBV21-1 counts as a pseudogene. This CDR3 has 14 residues. CDR3 in amino acids: CASSKLSRAYEQYF. As DNA, the CDR3 is TGTGCCAGCAGCAAATTATCGAGGGCCTACGAGCAGTACTTC.

The chain joins TRBV7-2 to TRBJ2-3, with 7 bases fitting TRBD1. Germline CDR1 SGHTA, CDR2 FQGNSA. The V and J ends lost 8 bases and 7 bases, in that order; junction bases with no gene match: 12. This CDR3 is 14 amino acids long. CDR3 in amino acids: CASAWDRERHTQYF. The DNA for the CDR3 is TGTGCCAGCGCATGGGACAGAGAACGCCATACGCAGTATTTT.

The chain has TRBV6-6 and TRBJ2-2; 15 nucleotides agree with TRBD2. CDR3 length: 20 amino acids. The ends lost 6 bases at V and 0 bases at J; junction bases unmatched: 11. Germline V gene lookup returns CDR1 MNHNY and CDR2 SVGAGI (reference sequence). Here the CDR3 reads CASSRTSGGASMANTGELFF. The CDR3 coding sequence is TGTGCCAGCAGCCGGACTAGCGGGGGGGCCTCGATGGCGAACACCGGGGAGCTGTTTTTT.

The chain employs TRBV5-1 and TRBJ2-2; D is perhaps TRBD1 or TRBD2 (5 bases each). Germline V lookup: CDR1 SGHRS, CDR2 YFSETQ. CDR3 length: 15 residues. V lost 4 bases, J lost 3 bases, and 13 bases lay in between. The CDR3 spells CASSRGEGYTGELFF. The CDR3 DNA follows: TGCGCCAGCAGCCGCGGTGAGGGGTACACCGGGGAGCTGTTTTTT.

The chain carries TRBV9 and TRBJ1-3, with 8 bases fitting TRBD1. The V and J ends lost 4 bases and 3 bases, in that order; junction bases with no gene match: 6. The CDR3 is made up of 15 amino acids. Germline V gives CDR1 SGDLS, CDR2 YYNGEE. CDR3 region: CASSTGQGSGNTIYF. CDR3 sequence (DNA): TGTGCCAGCAGCACCGGACAGGGCAGTGGAAACACCATATATTTT.

V gene TRBV28 combines with J gene TRBJ2-3; D possibly corresponds to TRBD2 (7 bases). Trimming cost V 7 bases and J 5 bases, with 16 bases left between them. The germline V gene encodes CDR1 MDHEN and CDR2 SYDVKM. The CDR3 runs 14 residues. CDR3 residues: CASTPGGPQDTQYF. In DNA form, the CDR3 reads TGTGCCAGCACCCCGGGGGGCCCTCAAGATACGCAGTATTTT.

The chain couples TRBV19 to TRBJ1-5, with a weak D call TRBD1 (6 bases). CDR1 is LNHDA, CDR2 SQIVND, per germline (reference sequence). The V and J ends lost 8 bases and 0 bases respectively, with 20 bases between them. The CDR3 runs 17 residues. CDR3 sequence: CASGNINRDNSNQPQHF. As DNA, the CDR3 is TGTGCCAGTGGGAATATAAACAGGGACAATAGCAATCAGCCCCAGCATTTT.

The rearrangement uses TRBV19 and TRBJ2-7; 10 bases map to TRBD1. With V trimmed by 4 bases and J by 4 bases, 4 bases remained unmatched. The CDR3 runs to 14 residues. Germline lookup yields CDR1 LNHDA and CDR2 SQIVND (reference sequence). CDR3 nucleotide sequence: TGTGCCAGTAGTAGGCCGGGACAGGGGTACGAGCAGTACTTC. Amino acid sequence: CASSRPGQGYEQYF.

The chain has TRBV6-5 and TRBJ2-7, with D uncertain. The V and J ends lost 6 bases and 2 bases respectively, with 11 bases between them. The CDR3 totals 13 residues. Per germline, CDR1 MNHEY and CDR2 SVGAGI. The DNA of the CDR3 is TGTGCCAGCAGCCCCAGAGCTACCTACGAGCAGTACTTC. Translation: CASSPRATYEQYF.

The chain links TRBV3-1 (or the pseudogene TRBV3-2) to TRBJ2-2, with 9 bases that match TRBD2. This CDR3 is built from 17 residues. Germline V CDR1 and CDR2: LGHDT, YNNKEL (reference sequence). J gave up 8 bases and V 5 bases, and 15 bases lay outside the gene matches. CDR3 region: CASSSPPGSGSTGELFF. CDR3 sequence (DNA): TGTGCCAGCAGCTCGCCGCCAGGTAGCGGGAGCACAGGGGAGCTGTTTTTT.

This rearrangement joins TRBV5-1 to TRBJ2-7, with 9 positions matching TRBD2. The length of the CDR3 is 14 residues. With V trimmed by 4 bases and J by 2 bases, 4 bases remained unmatched. CDR1 is SGHRS and CDR2 is YFSETQ in the germline V gene. The CDR3 DNA reads as TGCGCCAGCAGCCTGACTAGCGGCCCCTACGAGCAGTACTTC. It translates to CASSLTSGPYEQYF. Based on the CDR3 plus reference TRBV5-1 and TRBJ2-7, the full variable domain is KAGVTQTPRYLIKTRGQQVTLSCSPISGHRSVSWYQQTPGQGLQFLFEYFSETQRNKGNFPGRFSGRQFSNSRSEMNVSTLELGDSALYLCASSLTSGPYEQYFGPGTRLTVT.